This T cell receptor beta chain is drawn from a study of Ad26.COV2.S vaccination and SARS-CoV-2 variants. Overall study findings and caveats: The authors reported substantial breadth in spike-specific CD8+ and CD4+ T cell responses after vaccination.

Using immunoSEQ multiplex PCR, the repertoire was profiled, and TCRdb retains in-frame clones only, with some absent. The sample has approximately 410,000 clones, approximately 92% seen once; the top ten hold about 1.6%. As to this clone: The antigen is unknown.

The treatment is: about 20 received Ad26.COV2.S at low or high dose, single or two shots; five or six received placebo; per-sample allocation not given. All samples were drawn on day 63, counting from the first vaccine or placebo injection. Donation came from an adult in Boston who was aged 18-55 years. Germline V gene lookup returns CDR1 SGHVS and CDR2 FNYEAQ. This CDR3 is built from 16 residues. With 0 bases clipped from V and 3 bases from J, the junction kept 3 bases outside the gene matches. The source is a person aged 18 to 59 who received the Ad26.COV2.S COVID-19 vaccine or a placebo. This sequence joins TRBV7-6 and TRBJ2-1; 9 bases match TRBD2. The specimen comprised peripheral blood, sampled in a trial of Ad26.COV2.S vaccine versus placebo. The DNA of the CDR3 is TGTGCCAGCAGCTTAGCCGGGACTAGCTTCTACAATGAGCAGTTCTTC. It yields the protein CASSLAGTSFYNEQFF. Full variable domain (rest looked up from reference TRBV7-6 and TRBJ2-1): GAGVSQSPRYKVTKRGQDVALRCDPISGHVSLYWYRQALGQGPEFLTYFNYEAQQDKSGLPNDRFSAERPEGSISTLTIQRTEQRDSAMYRCASSLAGTSFYNEQFFGPGTRLTVL.